This T cell receptor (beta chain) was identified in a study of T cells in Graves' hyperthyroidism and ophthalmopathy. General study results and limits: Among clonotypes expanded in thyroid above 0.001, most were also found in blood. The model anticipated ophthalmopathy a median approximately six months pre-onset.

This clonotype came up many times. What it binds is unknown. Orbital computed tomography and thyroid ultrasound, together with serum TRAb and thyroxine and clinical symptoms, were used for diagnoses. Amplification yielded TCR beta CDR3 regions, with RNA transcripts as the source. TCR CDR3 regions were first amplified by RT-PCR with HTBI primers. TCRdb independently ran MiXCR on the multiplex PCR reads; one entry per CDR3 protein. The sample has roughly 500,000 distinct CDR3 sequences; about half are singletons. Sequencing used peripheral blood or thyroid tissue (not recorded which). This TCR was recovered from an adult woman with Graves' disease, either hyperthyroidism or ophthalmopathy (not recorded which).

CDR3 in DNA: TGTGCCAGCAGCCCCAACCCAGGAACCTACGAGCAGTACTTC. Its translation: CASSPNPGTYEQYF. V is TRBV7-9 and J is TRBJ2-7; D unresolved. The V and J ends lost 5 bases and 2 bases respectively, with 13 bases between them. Germline CDR1 SEHNR, CDR2 FQNEAQ (reference sequence). The CDR3 runs to 14 residues. Together with reference TRBV7-9 and TRBJ2-7, the CDR3 gives the full variable domain: DTGVSQNPRHKITKRGQNVTFRCDPISEHNRLYWYRQTLGQGPEFLTYFQNEAQLEKSRLLSDRFSAERPKGSFSTLEIQRTEQGDSAMYLCASSPNPGTYEQYFGPGTRLTVT.